A selection of T cell receptor beta chains follows, all from one sample in a study of vaccination effects on CD4 cells after COVID-19. Sequencing was performed with immunoSEQ multiplex PCR; in TCRdb, only in-frame clones are kept and a portion is missing. The data contain roughly 60,000 clones, under 80% of them singletons. These receptors lack a known antigen. Here the sequenced sample was CD4+ T cells from PBMCs cultured without peptide, taken before COVID-19 vaccination. The receptors stem from a human donor who had a prior SARS-CoV-2 infection. Both conserved end residues are part of each CDR3. A D gene is named only where the DNA matches it firmly. Clone size appears in some rows only: once, few, many, or a class for an expanded clone.

clone size,J gene,D gene,V gene,CDR3 DNA,CDR3 protein
NA,TRBJ2-2,TRBD2,TRBV5-1,TGCGCCAGCAGCTTGGCGGGGGGTTGGAACACCGGGGAGCTGTTTTTT,CASSLAGGWNTGELFF
NA,TRBJ1-2,TRBD1,TRBV7-2,TGTGCCAGCAGTGCAGACAGGGGGGCTAACTATGGCTACACCTTC,CASSADRGANYGYTF
once,TRBJ2-2,NA,TRBV6-6,TGTGCCAGCAGTTACCAGGGAGACGACCTGGGCGGGGAGCTGTTTTTT,CASSYQGDDLGGELFF
NA,TRBJ1-2,TRBD1,TRBV7-2,TGTGCCAGCAGCTTAGGACAGGGGGGGACAGGGTGGGTCTATGGCTACACCTTC,CASSLGQGGTGWVYGYTF
few,TRBJ2-5,TRBD2,TRBV5-4,TGTGCCAGCAGCTTGAATAGCGGGAAAGAGTACTTC,CASSLNSGKEYF
NA,TRBJ1-3,NA,TRBV5-1,TGCGCCAGCAGCTTGGGCTATTCTGGAAACACCATATATTTT,CASSLGYSGNTIYF
NA,TRBJ1-5,NA,TRBV20-1,TGCAGTGCTAGTCTGGGAAACAATCAGCCCCAGCATTTT,CSASLGNNQPQHF
NA,TRBJ1-2,NA,TRBV6-6,TGTGCCAGCAGGTACCGGGACTCCTCTAACTATGGCTACACCTTC,CASRYRDSSNYGYTF
NA,TRBJ1-4,TRBD1,TRBV29-1,TGCAGCGTAATGGACAGGGGTGGTGAAAAACTGTTTTTT,CSVMDRGGEKLFF
NA,TRBJ2-3,NA,TRBV11-1,TGTGCCAGCAGCTTTAGTCGGGGATTATATGGTACGCAGTATTTT,CASSFSRGLYGTQYF
few,TRBJ1-1,NA,TRBV7-9,TGTGCCAGCAGCTTAGTTCGGCGGGTTTCCAACACTGAAGCTTTCTTT,CASSLVRRVSNTEAFF
NA,TRBJ1-2,NA,TRBV10-3,TGTGCCATCAGTGAGCCAGGACAGCTACAAGGTGGCTACACCTTC,CAISEPGQLQGGYTF
NA,TRBJ2-2,TRBD2,TRBV6-5,TGTGCCAGCAGGGGAGGGTTCGCGAACACCGGGGAGCTGTTTTTT,CASRGGFANTGELFF
NA,TRBJ1-6,NA,TRBV18,TGTGCCAGCTCACTGCATCCGGGACCGTCTAATTCACCCCTCCACTTT,CASSLHPGPSNSPLHF
NA,TRBJ1-1,NA,TRBV2,TGTGCCAGCAGCCGATTGGGGGAAACTGAAGCTTTCTTT,CASSRLGETEAFF
NA,TRBJ2-1,NA,TRBV18,TGTGCCAGCTCACCACAGGGTAGCTCCTACAATGAGCAGTTCTTC,CASSPQGSSYNEQFF
few,TRBJ2-7,TRBD2,TRBV18,TGTGCCAGCTCACCAATTTCTCTACTAGCGGGGTTATCCTACGAGCAGTACTTC,CASSPISLLAGLSYEQYF